This T cell receptor (beta chain) originates from a study of blood T cell repertoires in COVID-19. Overall study: Researchers got acute and convalescent COVID-19 samples from the United States, Italy and Spain. In each case, the material was cDNA or gDNA derived from T cells, B-cell-depleted T cells, or PBMCs.

The CDR3 runs to 16 residues. V lost 5 bases, J lost 4 bases, and 9 bases stayed unmatched. Looked up from germline, CDR1 is SGHVS and CDR2 is FNYEAQ. Per the study methods: Quantification of nucleated cells was approximated via reference gene primer amplification. The data were produced by immunoSEQ multiplex PCR, yet TCRdb's version contains in-frame clones alone and is incomplete. V, J and clone size are taken as reported in that table, and D and trimming were inferred from the DNA itself. The profile shows tens of thousands of clones, roughly 90% of them singletons. The receptor comes from a woman aged 80 or older with acute or convalescent COVID-19. V is TRBV7-6 and J is TRBJ2-3; 10 bases agree with TRBD2. The sample taken for sequencing was peripheral blood. CDR3 in DNA: TGTGCCAGCAGCCCTGCGACTAGCGGGCGCTCAGATACGCAGTATTTT. This gives the protein CASSPATSGRSDTQYF.